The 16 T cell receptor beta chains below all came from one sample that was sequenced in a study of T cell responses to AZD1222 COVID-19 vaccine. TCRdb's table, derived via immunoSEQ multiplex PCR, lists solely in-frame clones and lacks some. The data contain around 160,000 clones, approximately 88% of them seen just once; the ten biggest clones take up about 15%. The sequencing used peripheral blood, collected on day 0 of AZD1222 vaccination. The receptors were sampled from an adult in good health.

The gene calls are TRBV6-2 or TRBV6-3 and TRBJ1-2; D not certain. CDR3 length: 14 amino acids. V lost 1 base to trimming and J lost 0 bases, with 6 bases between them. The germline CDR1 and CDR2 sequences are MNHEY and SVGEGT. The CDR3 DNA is TGTGCCAGCAGTTACTACGGCACTAACTATGGCTACACCTTC. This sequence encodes CASSYYGTNYGYTF.

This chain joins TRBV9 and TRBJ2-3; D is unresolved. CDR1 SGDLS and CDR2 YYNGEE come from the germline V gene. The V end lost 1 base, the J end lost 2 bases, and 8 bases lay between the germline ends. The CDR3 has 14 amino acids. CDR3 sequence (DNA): TGTGCCAGCAGCGTACAGGTTACCACAGATACGCAGTATTTT. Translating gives CASSVQVTTDTQYF. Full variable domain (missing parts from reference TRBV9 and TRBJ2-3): DSGVTQTPKHLITATGQRVTLRCSPRSGDLSVYWYQQSLDQGLQFLIQYYNGEERAKGNILERFSAQQFPDLHSELNLSSLELGDSALYFCASSVQVTTDTQYFGPGTRLTVL.

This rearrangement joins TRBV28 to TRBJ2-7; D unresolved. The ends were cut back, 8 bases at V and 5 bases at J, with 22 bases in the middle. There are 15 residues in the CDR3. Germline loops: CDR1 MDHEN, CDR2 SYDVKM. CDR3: CASFPPNQFGDEQYF. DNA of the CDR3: TGTGCCAGCTTTCCGCCCAATCAATTCGGCGACGAGCAGTACTTC.

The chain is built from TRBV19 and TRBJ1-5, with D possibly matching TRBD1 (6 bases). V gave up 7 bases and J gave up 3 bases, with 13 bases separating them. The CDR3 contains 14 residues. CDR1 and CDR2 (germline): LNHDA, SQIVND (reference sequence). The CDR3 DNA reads TGTGCCAGTAACCCCGGACAGTACAATCAGCCCCAGCATTTT. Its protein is CASNPGQYNQPQHF.

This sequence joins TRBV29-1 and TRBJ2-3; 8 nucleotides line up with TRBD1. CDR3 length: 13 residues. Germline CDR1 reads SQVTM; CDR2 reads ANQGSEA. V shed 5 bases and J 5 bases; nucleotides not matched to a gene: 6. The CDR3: CSVPIQGGDTQYF. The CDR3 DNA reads TGCAGCGTTCCAATACAGGGGGGAGATACGCAGTATTTT.

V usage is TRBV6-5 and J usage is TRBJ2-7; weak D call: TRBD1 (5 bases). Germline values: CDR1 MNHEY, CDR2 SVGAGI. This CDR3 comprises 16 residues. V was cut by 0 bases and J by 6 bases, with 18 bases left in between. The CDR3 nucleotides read TGTGCCAGCAGTTACTCCTCATCCCAGGGAAAGGGCGAGCAGTACTTC. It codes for CASSYSSSQGKGEQYF.

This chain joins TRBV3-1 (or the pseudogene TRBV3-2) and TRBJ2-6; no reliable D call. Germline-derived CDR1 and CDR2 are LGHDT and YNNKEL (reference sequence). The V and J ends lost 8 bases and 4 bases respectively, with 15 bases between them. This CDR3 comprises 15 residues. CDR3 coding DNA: TGTGCCAGCGAACGCCTCGGCACCGGGGCCAACGTCCTGACTTTC. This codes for CASERLGTGANVLTF.

The CDR3, as DNA: TGTGCCAGCAGCCAAGAAGTGGGCTCTGGGGCCAACGTCCTGACTTTC. Translation gives CASSQEVGSGANVLTF. This chain uses TRBV3-1 (or the pseudogene TRBV3-2) with TRBJ2-6, with D uncertain. Germline CDR1 reads LGHDT; CDR2 reads YNNKEL (reference sequence). The CDR3 is made up of 16 amino acids. The V end lost 0 bases, the J end lost 0 bases, and 6 bases lay between the germline ends.

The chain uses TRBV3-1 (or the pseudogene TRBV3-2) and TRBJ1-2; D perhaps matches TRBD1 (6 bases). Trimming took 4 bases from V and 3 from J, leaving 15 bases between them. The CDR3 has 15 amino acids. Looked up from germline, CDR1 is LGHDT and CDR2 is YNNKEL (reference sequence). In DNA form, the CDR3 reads TGTGCCAGCAGCCTCAATTGGGACAACCACTATGGCTACACCTTC. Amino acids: CASSLNWDNHYGYTF.

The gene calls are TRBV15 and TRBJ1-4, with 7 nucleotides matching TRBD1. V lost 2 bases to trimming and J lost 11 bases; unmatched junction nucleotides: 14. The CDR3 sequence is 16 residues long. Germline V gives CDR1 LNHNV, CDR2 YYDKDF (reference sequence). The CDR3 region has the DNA TGTGCCACCAGCAGAATTGAAGGGGGCATGAGTAAGAAACTGTTTTTT. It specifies CATSRIEGGMSKKLFF.

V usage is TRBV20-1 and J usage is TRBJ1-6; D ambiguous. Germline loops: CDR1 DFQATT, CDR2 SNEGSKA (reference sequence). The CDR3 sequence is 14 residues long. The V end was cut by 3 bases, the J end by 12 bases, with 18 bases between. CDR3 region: CSASGSSRVEPLHF. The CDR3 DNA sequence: TGCAGTGCTAGTGGGTCCTCTCGGGTGGAACCCCTCCACTTT.

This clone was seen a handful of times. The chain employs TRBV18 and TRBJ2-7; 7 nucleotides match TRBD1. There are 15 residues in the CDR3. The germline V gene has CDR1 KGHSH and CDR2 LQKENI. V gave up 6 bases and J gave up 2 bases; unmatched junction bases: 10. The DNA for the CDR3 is TGTGCCAGCTCTAAAGGGACAGTCGACCCCTACGAGCAGTACTTC. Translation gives CASSKGTVDPYEQYF.

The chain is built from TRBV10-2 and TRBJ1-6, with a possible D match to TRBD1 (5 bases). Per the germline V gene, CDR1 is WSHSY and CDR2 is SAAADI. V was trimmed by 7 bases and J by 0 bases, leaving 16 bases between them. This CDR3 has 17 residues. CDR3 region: CASNPGPSSSYNSPLHF. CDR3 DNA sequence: TGCGCCAGCAATCCGGGACCGTCGAGCTCCTATAATTCACCCCTCCACTTT.

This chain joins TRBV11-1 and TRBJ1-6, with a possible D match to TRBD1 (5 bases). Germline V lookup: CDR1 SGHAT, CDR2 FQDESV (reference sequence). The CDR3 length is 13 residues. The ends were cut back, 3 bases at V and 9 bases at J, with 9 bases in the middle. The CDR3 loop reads CASSLSDTSPLHF. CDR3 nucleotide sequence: TGTGCCAGCAGCTTGTCGGACACTTCACCCCTCCACTTT.

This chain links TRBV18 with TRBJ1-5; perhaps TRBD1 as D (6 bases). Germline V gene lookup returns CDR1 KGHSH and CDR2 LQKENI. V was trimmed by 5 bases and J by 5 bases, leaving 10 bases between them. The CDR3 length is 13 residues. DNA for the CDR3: TGTGCCAGCTCAACTAGACAGGATCAGCCCCAGCATTTT. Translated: CASSTRQDQPQHF.

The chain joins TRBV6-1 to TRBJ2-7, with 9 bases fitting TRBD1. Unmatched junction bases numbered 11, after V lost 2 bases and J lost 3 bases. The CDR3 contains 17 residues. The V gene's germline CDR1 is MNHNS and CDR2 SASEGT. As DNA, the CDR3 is TGTGCCAGCAGTGAAAGGGTGGGTCTGACAGGGGGCTACGAGCAGTACTTC. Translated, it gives CASSERVGLTGGYEQYF.